The text below deals with one T cell receptor (beta chain). Its antigen is unknown. There are no base qualities to consult, and no much larger clone falls within one base. These data belong to a study of T cells in tumors and immune-related adverse events (TCRdb year 2021). The treatment or condition label for this specimen denotes: nivolumab (PD-1 blockade) given before sampling. The DNeasy Blood and Tissue Kit was used to extract DNA from formalin-fixed paraffin-embedded specimens. Trimming takes 2 bases off V and 2 bases off J; junction bases not matched to a gene: 6. As encoded in the germline V gene, CDR1 is MRHNA while CDR2 is SNTAGT. Taken from cysteine to phenylalanine, the CDR3 has 15 residues. The CDR3 DNA has 45 bases and is translated from base 1. The TCR beta locus was amplified and sequenced using the immunoSEQ assay, from which bulk TCR Vbeta CDR3 data were obtained. The original pipeline was this. CDR3s were excluded if they were non-productive, were shorter than 7 amino acids, or did not start with C or end with F/W. Only specimens with at least 1000 reads were analysed, and clonotypes were defined at the amino acid level. Clonality was computed as 1 minus Pielou's evenness. To equalize library sizes, abundance-weighted random subsampling with replacement was performed and repeated 100 times so that 95% confidence intervals could be reported. Repertoire overlap was quantified using the Morisita overlap index, and the top 40 clones per specimen were examined for overlap with the irAE. In its TCRdb copy, this immuneACCESS table keeps in-frame sequences only and misses some clones. Where compared with another copy, unresolved V genes explain less than half of these, and the others have no known cause. V and J calls and clone size are those listed in that table; D and trimming were worked out from the DNA. This sample holds some 11,000 clones; 80% to 95% were observed only once. The ten largest clones add up to 1.5% of the sample.

The sequence derives from a female donor with metastatic renal cell carcinoma. This specimen consisted of lymph node tissue, obtained from a patient treated with anti-PD-1 therapy. The chain employs TRBV6-4 and TRBJ2-7; 7 central nucleotides agree with TRBD1. The CDR3 reads CASSDPGQTTYEQYF. The sequence in DNA is TGTGCCAGCAGTGACCCGGGACAGACAACCTACGAGCAGTACTTC.